The clone carrying this TCR beta chain was counted ten times or more. Construction of the TCR beta libraries employed iRepertoire HTBI primers in conjunction with Arm-PCR of CDR3 regions. Via MiXCR, TCRdb re-called the multiplex PCR reads, giving one row per CDR3 protein. Here the sample spans 500,000 or so distinct CDR3 sequences, approximately 16% being singletons. The data originate from a study of regulatory T cells in long-lasting Graves disease. Noted time point: newly diagnosed GD, antithyroid drugs for less than 3 months. RNA from PBMCs was the source of the TCR library. These sequences were also reported in another study, on T cells in Graves' hyperthyroidism and ophthalmopathy.

The receptor was isolated from a woman aged 40 to 65 with Graves disease. The sequencing here drew on peripheral blood mononuclear cells (PBMCs), taken at new diagnosis, from a patient treated with antithyroid drugs.

CDR3 protein: CASRGGGPTKDSPFEQFF. The CDR3 DNA reads TGTGCCAGCAGGGGGGGGGGGCCAACTAAGGACAGCCCCTTTGAGCAGTTCTTC. The chain is built from TRBV2 and TRBJ2-1; a possible D gene is TRBD2 (7 bases). The ends were cut back, 6 bases at V and 9 bases at J, with 30 bases in the middle. Germline CDR1 and CDR2: SNHLY and FYNNEI. CDR3 length equals 18 residues.